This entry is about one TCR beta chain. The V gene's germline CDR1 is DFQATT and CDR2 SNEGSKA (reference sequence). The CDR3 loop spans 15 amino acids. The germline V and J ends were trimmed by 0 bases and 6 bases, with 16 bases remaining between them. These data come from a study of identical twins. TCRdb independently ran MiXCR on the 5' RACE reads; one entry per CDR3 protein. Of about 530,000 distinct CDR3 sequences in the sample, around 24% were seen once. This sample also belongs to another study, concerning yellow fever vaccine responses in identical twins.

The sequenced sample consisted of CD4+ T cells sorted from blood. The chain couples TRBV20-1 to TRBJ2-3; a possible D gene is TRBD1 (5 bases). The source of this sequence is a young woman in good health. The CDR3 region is CSARDRRQPKDTQYF. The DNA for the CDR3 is TGCAGTGCTAGAGATCGCAGACAGCCCAAGGATACGCAGTATTTT.